This T cell receptor (beta chain) was identified in a study of identical twins. The CDR3 runs to 12 residues. CDR1 DFQATT and CDR2 SNEGSKA come from the germline V gene (reference sequence). Addition of a universal primer site occurred through template switching, and cDNA carried unique molecular identifiers. From the 5' RACE reads, TCRdb called clonotypes with MiXCR, one entry per CDR3 protein. The sample contains 1.5 million to 2 million distinct CDR3 sequences, less than 40% of which appear only once. The receptor's source is a newborn girl in good health. This sequence joins TRBV20-1 and TRBJ1-2; 7 bases fit TRBD1. Specimen: cord blood. The CDR3 DNA is TGCCAAGGAACAGGGGACGACTATGGCTACACCTTC. As protein: CQGTGDDYGYTF.